The subject of this entry is one TCR beta chain. CD45RA+ naive and CD45RA-negative memory subsets were separated from CD4+ cells. Sorted subsets were amplified in replicate PCRs using approximately 200 ng DNA, 32,000 or so T cell genomes. Original handling: Filtering differed, since immunoSEQ gave only junction sequences and no quality scores. Clones were sequenced by immunoSEQ multiplex PCR, and TCRdb holds only the in-frame ones, with some missing. V and J calls and clone size are those listed in that table; D and trimming were worked out from the DNA. The sample shows hundreds of thousands of clones, 74% of them seen only once. Trimming cost V 0 bases and J 6 bases, with 15 bases left between them. The length of the CDR3 is 16 residues. Germline CDR1 SGHRS, CDR2 YFSETQ. The data stem from a study of shared clonotypes between healthy human individuals.

The V gene is TRBV5-1, the J gene TRBJ2-2; perhaps TRBD2 as D (6 bases). This receptor was identified in a young woman in good health. Sequenced sample: memory CD4+ T cells sorted from blood. As for subset: CD45RA-negative fraction. CDR3 in amino acids: CASSLDAGSLSGELFF. CDR3 in DNA: TGCGCCAGCAGCTTGGATGCGGGGTCTCTGTCCGGGGAGCTGTTTTTT.